This TCR beta chain originates from a study of blood T cell repertoires in COVID-19. Overall study: Whether acute or convalescent, the COVID-19 samples came from the United States, Italy and Spain. PBMCs, B-cell-depleted T cells, or T cells were the source of the cDNA or gDNA that made up the material.

How the authors handled the data: Amplification from reference gene primers served as the basis for estimated nucleated cell counts. Sequencing was performed with immunoSEQ multiplex PCR; in TCRdb, only in-frame clones are kept and a portion is missing. V and J calls and clone size are copied from that table; D and trimming were computed from the DNA. Of over 45,000 clones listed, 83% are singletons. CDR3 length: 16 amino acids. J lost 6 bases, V lost 7 bases, and 16 bases had no gene match. The germline CDR1 and CDR2 sequences are MNHEY and SMNVEV (reference sequence). The chain carries TRBV27 and TRBJ1-1; 8 positions match TRBD1. This receptor was identified in a woman of 80 years or more with acute or convalescent COVID-19. Sequencing input: peripheral blood. CDR3 sequence reads: CASKNGGTGQRAEAFF. The CDR3 nucleotides are TGTGCCAGCAAAAACGGGGGGACAGGCCAGCGAGCTGAAGCTTTCTTT.